These T cell receptor beta chains were read from a single sample in a study of cytomegalovirus exposure and HLA in healthy donors. Profiling relied on immunoSEQ multiplex PCR, and the TCRdb table lists in-frame clones only, not all of them. The sample has about 140,000 clones; just under 85% are singletons. Sequenced: PBMCs. These receptors came from a man aged 25-45 years in good health and CMV-seropositive. Both conserved end residues are part of each CDR3. Fields, in order: D gene, clone size, J gene, V gene, CDR3 DNA, CDR3 protein. A D gene is named only where the DNA matches it firmly. Size tells how often a clone was seen (once, few, many) or the class of an expanded clone, and some rows leave it out.

>-|-|TRBJ2-5|TRBV28
TGTGCCAGCGGGAATGGAGGGGAAGAGACCCAGTACTTC
CASGNGGEETQYF
>TRBD1|-|TRBJ2-6|TRBV5-1
TGCGCCAGCAGCCAGGACAGGGCTGGGGCCAACGTCCTGACTTTC
CASSQDRAGANVLTF
>-|-|TRBJ2-7|TRBV7-9
TGTGCCAGCAGCTTTGCCGACTACTACGAGCAGTACTTC
CASSFADYYEQYF
>-|-|TRBJ1-3|TRBV5-1
TGCGCCAGCAGCTTGGGCGGGCGGGTAAACTCTGGAAACACCATATATTTT
CASSLGGRVNSGNTIYF
>TRBD1|few|TRBJ1-6|TRBV28
TGTGCCAGCAGTCCGGGACAGGGGAATTCACCCCTCCACTTT
CASSPGQGNSPLHF
>TRBD2|-|TRBJ2-3|TRBV5-4
TGTGCCAGCAGCCTACCGACTAGCAGGGGCACAGATACGCAGTATTTT
CASSLPTSRGTDTQYF
>-|-|TRBJ2-3|TRBV10-3
TGTGCCATCAGTGACCCTAGAAGTGCAACGGATACGCAGTATTTT
CAISDPRSATDTQYF
>TRBD2|-|TRBJ2-1|TRBV9
TGTGCCAGCAGCGGGGAGCGGGAGGGCCCGGTTGAGCAGTTCTTC
CASSGEREGPVEQFF
>TRBD1|few|TRBJ2-5|TRBV30
TGTGCCTGGGTGAGGGGGACAGGGGAAGAGACCCAGTACTTC
CAWVRGTGEETQYF
>-|-|TRBJ2-1|TRBV7-9
TGTGCCAGCAGCTTAGGAGGTGGTGAGCAGTTCTTC
CASSLGGGEQFF
>TRBD2|-|TRBJ2-3|TRBV30
TGTGCCTCAGCGGGGGACGGAGATACGCAGTATTTT
CASAGDGDTQYF
>-|few|TRBJ1-1|TRBV5-1
TGCGCCAGCAGCCGCCGGGTGGAATTGAACACTGAAGCTTTCTTT
CASSRRVELNTEAFF
>-|-|TRBJ1-6|TRBV19
TGTGCCAGTACCCCGGGACTCTGGGATAATTCACCCCTCCACTTT
CASTPGLWDNSPLHF
>TRBD2|-|TRBJ2-3|TRBV5-1
TGCGCCAGCACGGTAGCGGGGGACGCAGATACGCAGTATTTT
CASTVAGDADTQYF
>-|-|TRBJ1-5|TRBV7-9
TGTGCCAGCAGCTTGCCCGGGCAGCCCCAGCATTTT
CASSLPGQPQHF
>-|-|TRBJ1-5|TRBV10-3
TGTGCCATCAGTGATCCTAATCAGCCCCAGCATTTT
CAISDPNQPQHF
>-|-|TRBJ2-3|TRBV19
TGTGCCAGTAGTATAAGAGAGCGCTCCCTCGGAGATACGCAGTATTTT
CASSIRERSLGDTQYF
>TRBD1|-|TRBJ1-4|TRBV11-2
TGTGCCAGCAGCTTAGGGGGGACAGGGAATGAAAAACTGTTTTTT
CASSLGGTGNEKLFF
>TRBD2|-|TRBJ2-3|TRBV5-4
TGTGCCAGCAGCTTGGGAGGCGGGAGCGGCACAGATACGCAGTATTTT
CASSLGGGSGTDTQYF
>TRBD2|-|TRBJ2-1|TRBV28
TGTGCCAGCAGTTTTGGAAGCGGGAGTGGGGATGAGCAGTTCTTC
CASSFGSGSGDEQFF
>-|-|TRBJ2-3|TRBV30
TGTGCCTGGAGTGTACTAGAAGATACGCAGTATTTT
CAWSVLEDTQYF
>TRBD2|once|TRBJ2-5|TRBV5-1
TGCGCCAGCAGCTTGGGGGTAGCGGGGGATCAAGAGACCCAGTACTTC
CASSLGVAGDQETQYF
>-|-|TRBJ1-1|TRBV19
TGTGCCAGTAGTATGACGACAGAGAACACTGAAGCTTTCTTT
CASSMTTENTEAFF
>TRBD1|-|TRBJ2-1|TRBV7-9
TGTGCCAGCAGCCCAACTTTCACCCCAGGGGGCGCCGGCAATGAGCAGTTCTTC
CASSPTFTPGGAGNEQFF
>-|-|TRBJ2-7|TRBV2
TGTGCCAGCATAGAAGGGCGGGGGCCGAACGAGCAGTACTTC
CASIEGRGPNEQYF